One and the same sample provided the 30 T cell receptor beta chains below, sequenced in a study of identical twins. TCRdb re-analysed the 5' RACE reads in MiXCR, keeping a single row per CDR3 protein. The sample has 690,000 or so distinct CDR3 sequences, around 8.6% seen once. The sample also formed part of further work on yellow fever vaccine responses in identical twins.

The sequencing input was PBMCs. The receptors come from a woman aged 18 to 35 in good health.

The chain joins TRBV11-3 to TRBJ2-4; D may be TRBD2 (6 bases). Deletions cut 2 bases from V and 9 bases from J, with 11 bases between. Per the germline V gene, CDR1 is SGHNT and CDR2 is YENEEA. This CDR3 comprises 13 residues. This chain's CDR3 is CASSLYLASIQYF. The CDR3, as DNA: TGTGCCAGCAGCTTATATCTAGCGAGCATTCAGTACTTC.

This clonotype was seen repeatedly, ten times or more. V gene TRBV7-9 combines with J gene TRBJ1-5, with D unresolved. This CDR3 spans 13 amino acids. The V and J ends lost 2 bases and 7 bases respectively, with 9 bases between them. CDR1 and CDR2 from the germline V gene are SEHNR and FQNEAQ (reference sequence). The CDR3 DNA reads TGTGCCAGCAGCTTAATCGAGGACCAGCCCCAGCATTTT. This translates into CASSLIEDQPQHF.

The chain combines TRBV24-1 with TRBJ2-1; 7 bases are a match to TRBD2. The trim removed 1 base at V and 0 bases at J, leaving 5 bases unmatched. Germline-derived CDR1 and CDR2 are KGHDR and SFDVKD. The CDR3 runs to 17 residues. CDR3 bases: TGTGCCACCAGTGATTTTCCTAGCGGCAGCTCCTACAATGAGCAGTTCTTC. This encodes CATSDFPSGSSYNEQFF.

This clonotype was detected many times. The chain has TRBV6-1 and TRBJ2-2; 7 nucleotides align to TRBD2. V shed 9 bases, J shed 4 bases, and the junction held 17 bases outside the gene matches. Germline CDR1 and CDR2: MNHNS and SASEGT. The CDR3 contains 17 residues. The CDR3 nucleotides read TGTGCCAGTGGGAGGCTAGCGGTCGGATTTACCACCGGGGAGCTGTTTTTT. It codes for CASGRLAVGFTTGELFF.

This clonotype was detected ten times or more. In DNA form, the CDR3 reads TGTGCCAGCAGCCAAGAGGGACAGTGGTATGGCTACACCTTC. Its protein product is CASSQEGQWYGYTF. The J gene is TRBJ1-2, the V gene TRBV3-1; TRBD1 matches 7 bases. CDR3 length: 14 residues. Germline values: CDR1 LGHDT, CDR2 YNNKEL (reference sequence). V lost 0 bases to trimming and J lost 5 bases; unmatched junction nucleotides: 3. Filled out from reference TRBV3-1 and TRBJ1-2, the complete variable domain reads DTAVSQTPKYLVTQMGNDKSIKCEQNLGHDTMYWYKQDSKKFLKIMFSYNNKELIINETVPNRFSPKSPDKAHLNLHINSLELGDSAVYFCASSQEGQWYGYTFGSGTRLTVV.

The chain joins TRBV12-5 to TRBJ1-2; TRBD1 matches 12 bases. Looked up from germline, CDR1 is LGHNT and CDR2 is FRNRAP. CDR3 length: 22 residues. V lost 5 bases, J lost 3 bases, and 25 bases stayed unmatched. The CDR3 nucleotides are TGTGCTAGTGGTCGACAGGGAAAGGATCCCGTGGGGACAGGGGGCTTGGACTATGGCTACACCTTC. Its translation: CASGRQGKDPVGTGGLDYGYTF.

The rearrangement joins TRBV5-1 to TRBJ2-5; TRBD2 agrees at 8 bases. The CDR3 has 14 amino acids. Trimming at V came to 5 bases and at J to 5 bases, leaving 8 bases not matched to a gene. Germline V gene lookup returns CDR1 SGHRS and CDR2 YFSETQ. The CDR3 DNA is TGCGCCAGCAGTCGGAGCGGGAGTGGGGAGACCCAGTACTTC. This encodes CASSRSGSGETQYF.

This chain uses TRBV6-2 or TRBV6-3 with TRBJ1-1; maybe TRBD1 (6 bases). The CDR3 runs 16 residues. CDR1 is MNHEY and CDR2 is SVGEGT in the germline V gene. The ends were cut back, 8 bases at V and 0 bases at J, with 19 bases in the middle. Written as DNA, the CDR3 is TGTGCCAGCTTTAACAGGGTGGGAGCTCTGAACACTGAAGCTTTCTTT. Its translation is CASFNRVGALNTEAFF.

This chain uses TRBV7-9 with TRBJ2-3; TRBD1 is a possible D gene (6 bases). The germline V gene has CDR1 SEHNR and CDR2 FQNEAQ (reference sequence). Trimming took 3 bases from V and 7 from J, leaving 17 bases between them. The CDR3 has 15 residues. CDR3 region: CASSFSTSGVNTQYF. CDR3 DNA sequence: TGTGCCAGCAGCTTCTCGACCTCAGGGGTAAATACGCAGTATTTT.

In regard to this clonotype: A read error may account for a junction end that differs from germline. The chain couples TRBV6-2 or TRBV6-3 to TRBJ2-1; the match to TRBD2 covers 9 bases. From germline, CDR1 is MNHEY and CDR2 SVGEGT. The CDR3 totals 17 residues. CDR3 DNA: TGTGCCAGCAGTTACTCGAAAATTAGCGGGAGTTACATTGAGCAGTTCTTC. Its protein product is CASSYSKISGSYIEQFF.

This chain connects TRBV20-1 to TRBJ2-2, with D unclear. The germline gives CDR1 DFQATT, CDR2 SNEGSKA (reference sequence). The CDR3 covers 16 residues. Trimming removed 1 base from V and 4 bases from J, with 16 bases in between. The CDR3 region has the DNA TGCAGTGCTAGAGCTCGCCTAGGGCCCAGCACCGGGGAGCTGTTTTTT. Translating it yields CSARARLGPSTGELFF.

Written as DNA, the CDR3 is TGTGCCAGCAGGGCCCGACAGGCAGCCTACGAGCAGTACTTC. Translating gives CASRARQAAYEQYF. The chain carries TRBV6-1 and TRBJ2-7; tentative D call: TRBD1 (6 bases). Germline V gene sequence: CDR1 MNHNS, CDR2 SASEGT. V was trimmed by 6 bases and J by 2 bases, leaving 14 bases between them. The CDR3 consists of 14 residues.

The table lists this clonotype with many counts. The chain has TRBV19 and TRBJ2-1, with D possibly matching TRBD1 (5 bases). V was pared by 5 bases and J by 7 bases, with 12 bases between. The germline V gene encodes CDR1 LNHDA and CDR2 SQIVND (reference sequence). The CDR3 length is 13 residues. CDR3 sequence: CASSSQSGNEQFF. CDR3 coding DNA: TGTGCCAGTAGTTCACAATCAGGGAATGAGCAGTTCTTC.

Concerning this clonotype itself: A far bigger clonotype differs at one base, so this is likely a read error. This rearrangement joins TRBV28 to TRBJ2-7; D possibly corresponds to TRBD2 (5 bases). This CDR3 region has 14 residues. V was trimmed by 1 base and J by 2 bases, leaving 9 bases between them. Germline CDR1 and CDR2: MDHEN and SYDVKM. CDR3 protein: CASSLLGSPYEQYF. Here the CDR3 DNA reads TGTGCCAGCAGTTTATTGGGGAGCCCCTACGAGCAGTACTTC.

The V gene is TRBV18, the J gene TRBJ1-4; D gene unclear. The germline V gene encodes CDR1 KGHSH and CDR2 LQKENI. The CDR3 is 13 residues long. The germline V and J ends were trimmed by 6 bases and 5 bases, with 10 bases remaining between them. As DNA, the CDR3 is TGTGCCAGCTCGCCCGACGCAAATGAAAAACTGTTTTTT. It yields the protein CASSPDANEKLFF. Using reference TRBV18 and TRBJ1-4 for the parts outside the CDR3, the full variable domain is NAGVMQNPRHLVRRRGQEARLRCSPMKGHSHVYWYRQLPEEGLKFMVYLQKENIIDESGMPKERFSAEFPKEGPSILRIQQVVRGDSAAYFCASSPDANEKLFFGSGTQLSVL.

The rearrangement links TRBV29-1 to TRBJ1-4, with 7 bases fitting TRBD1. The CDR3 length is 14 residues. J gave up 5 bases and V 6 bases, and 9 bases lay outside the gene matches. Germline V gives CDR1 SQVTM, CDR2 ANQGSEA. The CDR3 reads CSVRTGTANEKLFF. CDR3 coding DNA: TGCAGCGTACGCACCGGGACAGCGAATGAAAAACTGTTTTTT. The whole variable domain, filled in from reference TRBV29-1 and TRBJ1-4, reads SAVISQKPSRDICQRGTSLTIQCQVDSQVTMMFWYRQQPGQSLTLIATANQGSEATYESGFVIDKFPISRPNLTFSTLTVSNMSPEDSSIYLCSVRTGTANEKLFFGSGTQLSVL.

The genes are TRBV5-1 and TRBJ2-5; 8 positions agree with TRBD2. The length of the CDR3 is 15 residues. Trimming removed 0 bases from V and 5 bases from J; junction bases left unmatched: 6. Germline V gene lookup returns CDR1 SGHRS and CDR2 YFSETQ. The CDR3 DNA reads as TGCGCCAGCAGCTTGGAGGGCGGGAGGATGGAGACCCAGTACTTC. Protein sequence: CASSLEGGRMETQYF.

V gene TRBV20-1 combines with J gene TRBJ1-6, with unresolved D. CDR1 is DFQATT and CDR2 is SNEGSKA in the germline V gene (reference sequence). The CDR3 totals 14 residues. Trimming shortened V by 1 base and J by 5 bases, and 9 bases separated the two germline ends. In nucleotides, the CDR3 is TGCAGTGCTAGAGTGGCAGATAATAATTCACCCCTCCACTTT. It specifies CSARVADNNSPLHF.

This clonotype has a handful of counts. The chain links TRBV28 to TRBJ2-7; TRBD1 matches at 8 bases. The CDR3 has 14 residues. Germline V gene lookup returns CDR1 MDHEN and CDR2 SYDVKM. Trimming cost V 2 bases and J 6 bases; bases outside gene matches: 6. The CDR3, as DNA: TGTGCCAGCAGTTTACTCAGGGGGCGCTTCGAGCAGTACTTC. This codes for CASSLLRGRFEQYF.

This clonotype came up many times. The chain carries TRBV28 and TRBJ2-3, with D tentatively TRBD2 (6 bases). Deletions cut 5 bases from V and 4 bases from J, with 19 bases between. CDR3 size: 16 residues. Germline CDR1 is MDHEN and CDR2 is SYDVKM. CDR3 coding DNA: TGTGCCAGCAGTAGTCTTTTTTCCGGGAGCGCAGATACGCAGTATTTT. It yields the protein CASSSLFSGSADTQYF.

CDR3 residues: CASSIPGTGSPLHF. CDR3 DNA sequence: TGTGCCAGTAGTATACCCGGGACGGGTTCACCCCTCCACTTT. V usage is TRBV19 and J usage is TRBJ1-6; D is perhaps TRBD1 (5 bases). The V gene lost 2 bases and the J gene lost 9 bases, with 11 bases spanning the gap. The CDR3 is made up of 14 amino acids. Germline CDR1 reads LNHDA; CDR2 reads SQIVND (reference sequence).

The chain links TRBV6-1 to TRBJ2-1; D may be TRBD1 (6 bases). CDR1 and CDR2 from the germline V gene are MNHNS and SASEGT. Trimming left V 1 base short and J 4 bases short, with 17 bases between. The CDR3 runs 17 residues. The CDR3: CASSEGTDRRRYNEQFF. CDR3 DNA: TGTGCCAGCAGTGAAGGAACCGACAGGCGACGATACAATGAGCAGTTCTTC.

This clonotype was seen only a few times. The chain uses TRBV7-9 and TRBJ2-5; the D is unclear. The V gene's germline CDR1 is SEHNR and CDR2 FQNEAQ (reference sequence). V lost 1 base, J lost 0 bases, and 9 bases lay in between. The CDR3 is made up of 15 amino acids. CDR3 loop: CASSLGSLNQETQYF. CDR3 in DNA: TGTGCCAGCAGCTTAGGTTCGCTTAACCAAGAGACCCAGTACTTC.

This clonotype was seen more than once but under ten times. J is TRBJ2-1 and V is TRBV6-1; TRBD2 aligns across 10 bases. The CDR3 is made up of 18 amino acids. Trimming at V came to 2 bases and at J to 4 bases, leaving 11 bases not matched to a gene. Germline CDR1 and CDR2: MNHNS and SASEGT. CDR3 sequence: CASSERKRGGRFYNEQFF. The CDR3 coding sequence is TGTGCCAGCAGTGAAAGAAAGCGGGGGGGCCGATTTTACAATGAGCAGTTCTTC.

This chain links TRBV5-1 with TRBJ2-5; no definite D call. Germline V gene data show CDR1 as SGHRS and CDR2 as YFSETQ. Trimming shortened V by 0 bases and J by 2 bases, and 11 bases separated the two germline ends. The CDR3 has 15 amino acids. CDR3 in DNA: TGCGCCAGCAGCTTGGCCCCAACCGGACAAGAGACCCAGTACTTC. Translating it yields CASSLAPTGQETQYF.

In this sample, this clonotype turned up many times. V and J are TRBV7-3 and TRBJ2-5; 7 bases line up with TRBD1. This CDR3 spans 13 amino acids. Looked up from germline, CDR1 is SGHTA and CDR2 is FQGTGA. The trim removed 6 bases at V and 2 bases at J, leaving 3 bases unmatched. The CDR3 bases are TGTGCCAGCAGTACGACAGGGCAAGAGACCCAGTACTTC. As protein: CASSTTGQETQYF.

In this sample, this clonotype turned up many times. The chain has TRBV3-1 and TRBJ1-5; D uncertain. In germline, CDR1 is LGHDT, CDR2 YNNKEL (reference sequence). Trimming removed 0 bases from V and 8 bases from J, with 14 bases in between. The CDR3 has 15 residues. CDR3 nucleotides: TGTGCCAGCAGCCAAGATAATGGGCCGTGGGAGCCCCAGCATTTT. Amino acid sequence: CASSQDNGPWEPQHF.

In its sample, this clonotype was seen a few times. The genes are TRBV20-1 and TRBJ2-1; 12 bases are shared with TRBD2. Germline loops: CDR1 DFQATT, CDR2 SNEGSKA (reference sequence). The CDR3 contains 14 residues. The junction had 8 bases not matched to a gene; V was cut back by 7 bases and J by 7 bases. The CDR3 bases are TGCAGTGTAGAACTAGCGGGGGGCGGGAATGAGCAGTTCTTC. It encodes CSVELAGGGNEQFF.

This clonotype was observed a handful of times. V and J are TRBV24-1 and TRBJ2-5, with TRBD2 matching 9 bases. Germline CDR1 is KGHDR and CDR2 is SFDVKD. V dropped 5 bases and J dropped 7; count of bases not matched to a gene: 7. The CDR3 runs 14 residues. In DNA form, the CDR3 reads TGTGCCACCAGTGCCAGCGGGGGGTCTGGGACCCAGTACTTC. The encoded protein is CATSASGGSGTQYF.

This clonotype was found a few times. The genes are TRBV2 and TRBJ2-5; a possible D gene is TRBD2 (6 bases). This CDR3 contains 12 residues. Germline assignment: CDR1 SNHLY and CDR2 FYNNEI. V shed 7 bases and J shed 2 bases, with 8 bases lying between them. CDR3 sequence: CASNREQETQYF. CDR3 coding DNA: TGTGCCAGCAACCGGGAGCAAGAGACCCAGTACTTC.